A selection of T cell receptor beta chains follows, all from one sample in a study of blood T cell repertoires in COVID-19. Only in-frame clones appear in the TCRdb table, and some are missing; sequencing was by immunoSEQ multiplex PCR. The data contain roughly 130,000 clones, about 88% of them seen just once; the ten biggest clones take up about 4%. Material: peripheral blood. The origin of the receptors is a man over 45 with active COVID-19. The CDR3 runs from the conserved cysteine through the conserved F or W. The D gene is left open where the match is weak. Clone size appears in some rows only: once, few, many, or a class for an expanded clone.

clone_size	v_call	j_call	d_call	cdr3_nt	cdr3_aa
few	TRBV19	TRBJ1-2	TRBD1	TGTGCCAGTAGTATATACCACCCAGGGGGGAAAGGGAGTGGCTACACCTTC	CASSIYHPGGKGSGYTF
.	TRBV19	TRBJ2-5	.	TGTGCCAGTGGCAGTTTTGCCCAAGAGACCCAGTACTTC	CASGSFAQETQYF
once	TRBV14	TRBJ2-7	.	TGTGCCAGCAGCCCCCGTATTGGGGGCGACGAGCAGTACTTC	CASSPRIGGDEQYF
.	TRBV19	TRBJ1-5	.	TGTGCCAGTAGTGACAGCCCGAATCAGCCCCAGCATTTT	CASSDSPNQPQHF
.	TRBV18	TRBJ1-5	.	TGTGCCAGCTCACCCCAGGGAACAGCCCAGCCCCAGCATTTT	CASSPQGTAQPQHF
few	TRBV15	TRBJ1-2	.	TGTGCCACCAGACCGAGCCGGGGATCTAACTATGGCTACACCTTC	CATRPSRGSNYGYTF
.	TRBV5-4	TRBJ2-3	TRBD2	TGTGCCAGCAACCTAGACGGGGGGGCGGGAACGCAGTATTTT	CASNLDGGAGTQYF
.	TRBV5-6	TRBJ2-6	.	TGTGCCAGCAGCTTCCAGGTGTGGGACTTAAGCTCTGGGGCCAACGTCCTGACTTTC	CASSFQVWDLSSGANVLTF
once	TRBV27	TRBJ2-1	.	TGTGCCAGCAGGGGGGACTCCAGCTCCTACAATGAGCAGTTCTTC	CASRGDSSSYNEQFF
once	TRBV5-1	TRBJ2-3	TRBD1	TGCGCCAGCAGCTGGGGACAGGGGGCTAGAACAGATACGCAGTATTTT	CASSWGQGARTDTQYF
.	TRBV6-5	TRBJ2-7	TRBD1	TGTGCCAGCAGTACAAACAGGGGGGTCGGCGAGCAGTACTTC	CASSTNRGVGEQYF
once	TRBV10-2	TRBJ2-5	.	TGCGCCAGCAGTCGAGGCTACCAAGAGACCCAGTACTTC	CASSRGYQETQYF
.	TRBV19	TRBJ1-2	TRBD1	TGTGCCAGTAGACGGGACAGGGGGAACTATGGCTACACCTTC	CASRRDRGNYGYTF
.	TRBV9	TRBJ1-2	.	TGTGCCAGCAGCGCAGGGACATCTGGCTACACCTTC	CASSAGTSGYTF
.	TRBV6-5	TRBJ1-6	.	TGTGCCAGCAACCCGACCGAGAGGTCACCCCTCCACTTT	CASNPTERSPLHF
few	TRBV9	TRBJ2-7	.	TGTGCCAGCAGCGTAGCGGGGAGTACCTACGAGCAGTACTTC	CASSVAGSTYEQYF
once	TRBV6-5	TRBJ2-3	TRBD1	TGTGCCAGCAGGGTGGGGACAGTGACAGATACGCAGTATTTT	CASRVGTVTDTQYF